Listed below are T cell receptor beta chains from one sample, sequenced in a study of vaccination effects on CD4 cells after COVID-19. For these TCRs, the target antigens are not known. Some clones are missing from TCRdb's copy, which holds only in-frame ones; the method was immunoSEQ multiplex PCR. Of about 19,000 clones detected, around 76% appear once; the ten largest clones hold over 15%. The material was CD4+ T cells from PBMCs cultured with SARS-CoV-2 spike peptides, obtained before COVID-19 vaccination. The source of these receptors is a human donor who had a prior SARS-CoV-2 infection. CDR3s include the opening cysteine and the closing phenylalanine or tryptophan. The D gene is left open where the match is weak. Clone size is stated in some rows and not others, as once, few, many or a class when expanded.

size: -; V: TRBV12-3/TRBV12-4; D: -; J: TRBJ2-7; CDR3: CASSLGGGHEQYF; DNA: TGTGCCAGCAGTTTAGGTGGCGGCCACGAGCAGTACTTC
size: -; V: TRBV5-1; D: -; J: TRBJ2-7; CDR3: CASSLDEGRYEQYF; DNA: TGCGCCAGCAGCTTGGACGAGGGGCGCTACGAGCAGTACTTC
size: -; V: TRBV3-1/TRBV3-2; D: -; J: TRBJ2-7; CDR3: CASSLSDYEQYF; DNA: TGTGCCAGCAGCCTTTCGGACTACGAGCAGTACTTC
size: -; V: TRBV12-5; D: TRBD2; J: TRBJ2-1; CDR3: CASGTTSGSLDEQFF; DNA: TGTGCTAGTGGCACAACTAGCGGGAGTCTCGATGAGCAGTTCTTC
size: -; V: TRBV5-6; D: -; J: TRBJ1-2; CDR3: CASSYGTSRWGGYTF; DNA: TGTGCCAGCAGCTATGGGACTTCTCGGTGGGGAGGCTACACCTTC
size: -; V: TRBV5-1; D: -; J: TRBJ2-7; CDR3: CASSAQGYPLYEQYF; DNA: TGCGCCAGCAGCGCGCAGGGTTATCCCTTGTACGAGCAGTACTTC
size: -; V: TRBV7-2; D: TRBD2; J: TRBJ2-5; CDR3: CASSLVPRLAGGPETQYF; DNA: TGTGCCAGCAGCTTAGTCCCCCGACTAGCGGGGGGGCCAGAGACCCAGTACTTC
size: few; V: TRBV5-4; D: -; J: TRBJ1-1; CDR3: CASSLRDTEAFF; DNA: TGTGCCAGCAGCTTGCGAGACACTGAAGCTTTCTTT
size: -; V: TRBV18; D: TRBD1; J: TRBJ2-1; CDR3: CASSPRGRGDNEQFF; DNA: TGTGCCAGCTCACCAAGGGGGCGAGGGGACAATGAGCAGTTCTTC
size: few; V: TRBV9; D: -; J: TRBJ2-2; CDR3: CASSATGITITGELFF; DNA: TGTGCCAGCAGCGCCACCGGGATTACAATCACCGGGGAGCTGTTTTTT
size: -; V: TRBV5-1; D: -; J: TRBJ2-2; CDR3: CASSLRDPNTGELFF; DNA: TGCGCCAGCAGCTTGAGGGACCCAAACACCGGGGAGCTGTTTTTT
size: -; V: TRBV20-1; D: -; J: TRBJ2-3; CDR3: CSAPTGDTQYF; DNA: TGCAGTGCCCCGACGGGAGATACGCAGTATTTT
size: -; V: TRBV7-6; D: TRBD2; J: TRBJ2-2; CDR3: CASSLASGGAANTGELFF; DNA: TGTGCCAGCAGCTTAGCTAGCGGGGGGGCTGCGAACACCGGGGAGCTGTTTTTT
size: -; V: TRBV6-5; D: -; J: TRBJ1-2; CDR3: CASSHEDGYTF; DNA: TGTGCCAGCAGCCACGAGGATGGCTACACCTTC
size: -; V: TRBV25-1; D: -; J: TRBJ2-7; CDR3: CASRKDGNEQYF; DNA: TGTGCCAGCAGGAAGGATGGAAACGAGCAGTACTTC
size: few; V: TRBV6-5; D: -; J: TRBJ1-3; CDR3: CASSYARGPGNTIYF; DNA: TGTGCCAGCAGTTACGCAAGGGGTCCTGGAAACACCATATATTTT
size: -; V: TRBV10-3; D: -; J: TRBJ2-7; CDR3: CAISNLAAEQYF; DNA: TGTGCCATCAGTAATTTAGCGGCCGAGCAGTACTTC
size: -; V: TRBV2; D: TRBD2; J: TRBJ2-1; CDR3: CASSLWGGDNEQFF; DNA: TGTGCCAGCAGTCTTTGGGGAGGGGACAATGAGCAGTTCTTC
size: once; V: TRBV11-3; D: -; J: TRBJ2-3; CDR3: CASSSREDTQYF; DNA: TGTGCCAGCAGCAGCCGGGAAGATACGCAGTATTTT
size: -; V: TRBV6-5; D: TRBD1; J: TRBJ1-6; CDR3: CATSPGQGGSPLHF; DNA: TGTGCCACCAGTCCGGGACAGGGGGGCTCACCCCTCCACTTT
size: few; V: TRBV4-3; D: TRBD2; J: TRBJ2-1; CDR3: CASSQGLVASGRYGGEQFF; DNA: TGCGCCAGCAGCCAGGGTTTAGTGGCTAGCGGGAGGTACGGCGGTGAGCAGTTCTTC
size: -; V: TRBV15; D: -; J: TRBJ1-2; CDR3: CATSPDTNYGYTF; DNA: TGTGCCACCAGCCCGGACACCAACTATGGCTACACCTTC
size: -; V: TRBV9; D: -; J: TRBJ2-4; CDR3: CASSVGGPAKNIQYF; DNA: TGTGCCAGCAGCGTGGGGGGGCCGGCCAAAAACATTCAGTACTTC
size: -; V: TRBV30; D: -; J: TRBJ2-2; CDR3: CAWSSGILGELFF; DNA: TGTGCCTGGAGTTCCGGGATTCTCGGGGAGCTGTTTTTT
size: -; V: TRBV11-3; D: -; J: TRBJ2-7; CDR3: CASSFGQTYEQYF; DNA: TGTGCCAGCAGCTTCGGACAGACCTACGAGCAGTACTTC
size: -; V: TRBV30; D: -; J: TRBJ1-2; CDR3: CAWRSIDREYGYTF; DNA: TGTGCCTGGAGATCGATCGATAGGGAATATGGCTACACCTTC
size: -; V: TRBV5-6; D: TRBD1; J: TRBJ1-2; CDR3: CASSWRDRGPYGYTF; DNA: TGTGCCAGCAGCTGGAGGGACAGGGGCCCTTATGGCTACACCTTC
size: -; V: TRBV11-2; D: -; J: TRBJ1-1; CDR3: CASLKVLNTEAFF; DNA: TGTGCCAGCTTAAAGGTGTTGAACACTGAAGCTTTCTTT
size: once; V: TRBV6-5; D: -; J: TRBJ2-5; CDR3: CASSYSKGPETQYF; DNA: TGTGCCAGCAGTTACTCGAAGGGTCCGGAGACCCAGTACTTC